The TCR beta chain under discussion was sequenced for a study of blood T cell repertoires in COVID-19. The method was immunoSEQ multiplex PCR; TCRdb's version includes in-frame clones alone and lacks a portion of them. The data contain about 300,000 clones, around 89% of them seen just once; the ten biggest clones take up approximately 4%. There are 18 residues in the CDR3. Trimming at V came to 2 bases and at J to 2 bases, leaving 10 bases not matched to a gene. Germline CDR1 and CDR2: KGHSY and FQNENV. The chain employs TRBV16 and TRBJ1-5; 9 bases align to TRBD1. The TCR comes from a woman aged 18-29 years with acute COVID-19. Input material: PBMCs or T cells enriched from blood (not recorded which). CDR3 nucleotide sequence: TGTGCCAGCAGCCAAAGCCGGGACAGGGAGGACGGCAATCAGCCCCAGCATTTT. Amino acids: CASSQSRDREDGNQPQHF.